Listed here are 18 T cell receptor beta chains from one sample, sequenced in a study of regulatory T cells in long-lasting Graves disease. iRepertoire HTBI primers and Arm-PCR of CDR3 regions built TCR beta libraries. TCRdb passed the multiplex PCR reads through MiXCR, listing each CDR3 protein once. This sample has hundreds of thousands of distinct CDR3 sequences; approximately 20% occur once, and the top ten carry around 36%. Noted time point: newly diagnosed GD, antithyroid drugs for less than 3 months. PBMC RNA was the source of the TCR library. Sequencing was performed on peripheral blood mononuclear cells (PBMCs), taken at new diagnosis, from a patient treated with antithyroid drugs. The receptors here all came from a female donor with Graves disease.

In this sample, this clonotype turned up many times. It is unclear where the CDR3 begins or ends on the DNA, so no DNA is shown, and the CDR3 is as TCRdb lists it. CDR3 region: CAWSDLAGGLRAGELFF. The V gene is TRBV30, the J gene TRBJ2-2; the DNA was not compared with TRBD2, the D call given in the table. Both ends counted, the CDR3 spans 17 residues. Germline V gene lookup returns CDR1 GTSNPN and CDR2 SVGIG (reference sequence).

This clonotype was picked up many times. V usage is TRBV24-1 and J usage is TRBJ1-1, with 10 bases aligning to TRBD1. CDR3 length: 14 residues. After removal of 7 bases from V and 2 bases from J, the junction contained 3 bases not matched to a gene. Germline values: CDR1 KGHDR, CDR2 SFDVKD. CDR3 nucleotides: TGTGCCACCAGAGGGACAGGGGACAACACTGAAGCTTTCTTT. This sequence encodes CATRGTGDNTEAFF.

On this clonotype: A single base separates this from a much larger clone, so it may be a read error. The gene calls are TRBV30 and TRBJ2-7; 8 bases align to TRBD1. Germline V gives CDR1 GTSNPN, CDR2 SVGIG (reference sequence). This CDR3 has 12 amino acids. With V trimmed by 1 base and J by 8 bases, 4 bases remained unmatched. CDR3 nucleotide sequence: TGTGCCTGGAGTGCAGGGGGCCCCAAGCAGTACTTC. Translation: CAWSAGGPKQYF.

This chain links TRBV27 with TRBJ2-1; D gene ambiguous. This CDR3 contains 17 residues. CDR1 MNHEY and CDR2 SMNVEV come from the germline V gene (reference sequence). The V end lost 6 bases, the J end lost 0 bases, and 18 bases lay between the germline ends. CDR3 coding DNA: TGTGCCAGCAGGGGTCTCCACCCCTATAGCTCCTACAATGAGCAGTTCTTC. Translating it yields CASRGLHPYSSYNEQFF.

As concerns this clonotype: The final CDR3 position lacks the conserved phenylalanine or tryptophan, pointing to a likely read error. This sequence joins TRBV2 and TRBJ1-2; D remains ambiguous. The CDR3 has 13 residues. Trimming removed 1 base from V and 2 bases from J, with 5 bases in between. Germline V gives CDR1 SNHLY, CDR2 FYNNEI. For the CDR3, the DNA is TGTGCCAGCAGTGAAGAGGAGAACTATGGCTACACCTCC. Its protein product is CASSEEENYGYTS.

This clonotype was seen at least ten times. This rearrangement joins TRBV27 to TRBJ1-5; 7 bases are a match to TRBD1. The germline V gene encodes CDR1 MNHEY and CDR2 SMNVEV (reference sequence). CDR3 size: 17 residues. The V segment lost 2 bases and the J segment 0 bases; nucleotides outside the gene matches: 7. CDR3 DNA sequence: TGTGCCAGCAGTTTACGAGCAGGGGGAATTAGCAATCAGCCCCAGCATTTT. Protein: CASSLRAGGISNQPQHF.

The chain employs TRBV6-1 and TRBJ1-4, with 7 bases aligning to TRBD1. V was clipped by 6 bases and J by 7 bases; unmatched bases: 14. CDR3 length: 16 amino acids. In germline, CDR1 is MNHNS, CDR2 SASEGT. CDR3 sequence (DNA): TGTGCCAGCAGCCGACCTCCAGGGGGAAGGGGTGAAAAACTGTTTTTT. It is translated as CASSRPPGGRGEKLFF.

The sample holds a few counts of this clonotype. The chain carries TRBV6-1 and TRBJ2-7; D may match TRBD1 or TRBD2 (6 bases each). Germline values: CDR1 MNHNS, CDR2 SASEGT. The CDR3 contains 14 residues. Deletions cut 6 bases from V and 5 bases from J, with 17 bases between. The CDR3 DNA is TGTGCCAGCAGCTTGAGGGGGGCCCATAACGAGCAGTACTTC. Its translation is CASSLRGAHNEQYF.

This chain joins TRBV20-1 and TRBJ1-4; tentative D call: TRBD1 (6 bases). Deletions cut 4 bases from V and 0 bases from J, with 12 bases between. CDR1 and CDR2 from the germline V gene are DFQATT and SNEGSKA (reference sequence). The CDR3 runs to 15 residues. This chain's CDR3 is CSATPGQPTNEKLFF. The CDR3 nucleotides are TGCAGTGCTACTCCCGGACAGCCAACTAATGAAAAACTGTTTTTT.

In its sample, this clonotype was seen many times. CDR3 region: CASSATGNYGYTF. CDR3 nucleotides: TGTGCCAGTAGTGCGACAGGGAACTATGGCTACACCTTC. The chain uses TRBV19 and TRBJ1-2; TRBD1 aligns across 7 bases. Looked up from germline, CDR1 is LNHDA and CDR2 is SQIVND (reference sequence). J was trimmed by 2 bases and V by 5 bases; bases with no gene match: 2. This CDR3 has 13 residues.

The chain uses TRBV11-3 and TRBJ2-1; 15 nucleotides match TRBD2. The CDR3 sequence is 17 residues long. J was trimmed by 8 bases and V by 3 bases; bases with no gene match: 8. Germline CDR1 and CDR2: SGHNT and YENEEA. The CDR3 coding sequence is TGTGCCAGCAGCTTCCACGGACTAGCGGGAGGGCCGGATGAGCAGTTCTTC. Translation: CASSFHGLAGGPDEQFF.

This clonotype was recorded at least ten times. This sequence joins TRBV27 and TRBJ2-7; D is possibly TRBD1 (6 bases). The V gene's germline CDR1 is MNHEY and CDR2 SMNVEV (reference sequence). Trimming stripped 6 bases from V and 1 base from J, with 22 bases between. The CDR3 has 17 residues. The CDR3 region has the DNA TGTGCCAGCAGCCCCGCCGGGACAACTTTTCGGTCCTACGAGCAGTACTTC. Protein: CASSPAGTTFRSYEQYF.

The chain uses TRBV5-4 and TRBJ2-5; TRBD2 matches at 10 bases. Germline V lookup: CDR1 SGHNT, CDR2 YYREEE (reference sequence). The CDR3 totals 16 residues. V lost 1 base and J lost 2; bases outside the gene matches: 5. CDR3 residues: CASSLKRTSGQETQYF. In DNA form, the CDR3 reads TGTGCCAGCAGCTTGAAGCGGACTAGCGGACAAGAGACCCAGTACTTC.

This clonotype was recorded many times. The rearrangement uses TRBV3-1 and TRBJ2-5; D not certain. V was trimmed by 4 bases and J by 2 bases, leaving 8 bases between them. CDR1 and CDR2 (germline): LGHDT, YNNKEL (reference sequence). This CDR3 region has 13 residues. CDR3 nucleotides: TGTGCCAGCAGCCCTAAGGGACAAGAGACCCAGTACTTC. Its translation is CASSPKGQETQYF.

This clonotype was counted at least ten times. The chain uses TRBV4-2 and TRBJ1-6; TRBD1 might be the D (6 bases). The V and J ends lost 0 bases and 7 bases respectively, with 13 bases between them. The CDR3 spans 16 residues. The germline V gene encodes CDR1 LGHNA and CDR2 YNFKEQ. DNA of the CDR3: TGTGCCAGCAGCCAAGACCCCAGGGGAGGCAATTCACCCCTCCACTTT. It codes for CASSQDPRGGNSPLHF.

This clonotype was observed at least ten times. The rearrangement uses TRBV6-2 or TRBV6-3 and TRBJ2-1, with TRBD2 matching over 16 bases. Germline V gene data show CDR1 as MNHEY and CDR2 as SVGEGT. Unmatched junction bases numbered 7, after V lost 5 bases and J lost 9 bases. The CDR3 has 16 residues. The CDR3 loop reads CASSHPGTSGGGEQFF. The CDR3 nucleotides read TGTGCCAGCAGTCACCCTGGGACTAGCGGGGGGGGTGAGCAGTTCTTC.

This clonotype came up many times. This sequence joins TRBV20-1 and TRBJ2-5; 9 positions agree with TRBD1. Per germline, CDR1 DFQATT and CDR2 SNEGSKA (reference sequence). Trimming removed 6 bases from V and 4 bases from J; junction bases left unmatched: 3. The CDR3 covers 12 residues. This CDR3 is CSAGTGIETQYF. As DNA, the CDR3 is TGCAGTGCCGGGACAGGGATAGAGACCCAGTACTTC.

This clonotype was found a few times. The chain joins TRBV7-9 to TRBJ2-5; maybe TRBD1 (6 bases). This CDR3 comprises 12 residues. Germline loops: CDR1 SEHNR, CDR2 FQNEAQ (reference sequence). The germline V and J ends were trimmed by 5 bases and 3 bases, with 7 bases remaining between them. The CDR3 DNA reads as TGTGCCAGCAGCAACAGGGAAGAGACCCAGTACTTC. The encoded protein is CASSNREETQYF.